Below, 22 T cell receptor beta chains from the same sample are listed, as sequenced in a study of preoperative IRX-2 immunotherapy in early breast cancer. Generated by immunoSEQ multiplex PCR, the TCRdb table keeps only in-frame clones and is missing some. Of about 3,500 clones listed, 70% to 80% are singletons. Treatment specified: preoperative locoregional IRX-2 cytokine immunotherapy. Source: tumor tissue, taken after IRX-2 immunotherapy. These receptors were collected from a human donor with breast cancer.

V is TRBV19 and J is TRBJ1-5; D is possibly TRBD1 (6 bases). The CDR3 spans 15 residues. Germline values: CDR1 LNHDA, CDR2 SQIVND (reference sequence). The V end was cut by 6 bases, the J end by 6 bases, with 18 bases between. In DNA form, the CDR3 reads TGTGCCAGTAGCAACAGGGATGGCGTTGGTCAGCCCCAGCATTTT. Its translation is CASSNRDGVGQPQHF.

This clone was counted a few times. The rearrangement uses TRBV11-3 and TRBJ1-3, with 9 nucleotides matching TRBD1. Germline V gene sequence: CDR1 SGHNT, CDR2 YENEEA. J was trimmed by 0 bases and V by 1 base; bases with no gene match: 4. The CDR3 consists of 17 residues. In DNA, the CDR3 is TGTGCCAGCAGCTTAGGGGGACAGGGAATCTCTGGAAACACCATATATTTT. It is translated as CASSLGGQGISGNTIYF.

This clone was counted between two and nine times. V and J are TRBV14 and TRBJ1-6; TRBD1 aligns across 10 bases. Germline V gene lookup returns CDR1 SGHDN and CDR2 FVKESK. This CDR3 region has 15 residues. J lost 10 bases, V lost 4 bases, and 7 bases had no gene match. CDR3 nucleotides: TGTGCCAGCAGCCTCTTCGGGACAGGGGAGTCACCCCTCCACTTT. Its translation: CASSLFGTGESPLHF.

The chain carries TRBV25-1 and TRBJ1-3; TRBD1 aligns across 8 bases. Trimming at V came to 4 bases and at J to 4 bases, leaving 3 bases not matched to a gene. Germline lookup yields CDR1 MGHDK and CDR2 SYGVNS. The CDR3 spans 14 residues. The CDR3 region is CASSADRGGNTIYF. In DNA, the CDR3 is TGTGCCAGCAGTGCCGACAGGGGCGGAAACACCATATATTTT.

The rearrangement uses TRBV4-2 and TRBJ2-3; the D is unclear. CDR3 length: 13 amino acids. CDR1 LGHNA and CDR2 YNFKEQ come from the germline V gene. V was cut by 4 bases and J by 4 bases, with 9 bases left in between. The CDR3 DNA sequence: TGTGCCAGCAGCCCCGGTAGGGCAGATACGCAGTATTTT. It yields the protein CASSPGRADTQYF.

The sample holds one count of this clone. The V and J genes are TRBV29-1 and TRBJ2-2; D is perhaps TRBD1 (6 bases). Deletions cut 7 bases from V and 7 bases from J, with 13 bases between. CDR1 is SQVTM, CDR2 ANQGSEA, per germline. The CDR3 extends over 12 amino acids. CDR3 in amino acids: CSAMGASGELFF. The CDR3 nucleotides read TGCAGCGCTATGGGGGCCAGCGGGGAGCTGTTTTTT.

This chain joins TRBV28 and TRBJ1-1; D uncertain. The CDR3 runs to 16 residues. Germline-derived CDR1 and CDR2 are MDHEN and SYDVKM. V lost 2 bases to trimming and J lost 0 bases, with 13 bases between them. The CDR3 sequence: CASSLRAYIMNTEAFF. The CDR3 DNA is TGTGCCAGCAGTTTACGGGCCTACATAATGAACACTGAAGCTTTCTTT.

This clone showed up just a few times. J is TRBJ2-1 and V is TRBV11-3; tentative D call: TRBD2 (6 bases). In germline, CDR1 is SGHNT, CDR2 YENEEA. The CDR3 has 15 amino acids. V lost 3 bases to trimming and J lost 2 bases, with 11 bases between them. The chain's CDR3 is CASSFRGRPYNEQFF. For the CDR3, the DNA is TGTGCCAGCAGCTTTAGAGGGAGGCCCTACAATGAGCAGTTCTTC. Supplemented by reference TRBV11-3 and TRBJ2-1, the full variable domain reads EAGVVQSPRYKIIEKKQPVAFWCNPISGHNTLYWYLQNLGQGPELLIRYENEEAVDDSQLPKDRFSAERLKGVDSTLKIQPAELGDSAVYLCASSFRGRPYNEQFFGPGTRLTVL.

The V call is TRBV6-4, the J call TRBJ1-1; D is undetermined. The CDR3 length is 13 residues. Between the trimmed V and J ends, which lost 3 bases and 6 bases, there was a span of 11 bases. Germline values: CDR1 MRHNA, CDR2 SNTAGT. This CDR3 is CASSEGYGSEAFF. CDR3 nucleotide sequence: TGTGCCAGCAGTGAAGGGTATGGATCTGAAGCTTTCTTT.

V usage is TRBV28 and J usage is TRBJ2-5; TRBD1 or TRBD2 may be the D gene (5 bases each). Germline V gene sequence: CDR1 MDHEN, CDR2 SYDVKM. The CDR3 is made up of 16 amino acids. The ends were cut back, 4 bases at V and 6 bases at J, with 21 bases in the middle. CDR3 nucleotide sequence: TGTGCCAGCAGTTCGGAATCCGGGGCCAGGAGAAAGACCCAGTACTTC. Residues: CASSSESGARRKTQYF.

The chain couples TRBV19 to TRBJ2-5, with 7 bases aligning to TRBD1. The CDR3 loop spans 17 amino acids. Germline V gene lookup returns CDR1 LNHDA and CDR2 SQIVND (reference sequence). Trimming took 0 bases from V and 0 from J; bases not matched to a gene: 7. DNA of the CDR3: TGTGCCAGTAGTATAGAGGGGAGACAGGGACACCAAGAGACCCAGTACTTC. Translated, it gives CASSIEGRQGHQETQYF.

This rearrangement joins TRBV6-8 to TRBJ2-3; D gene ambiguous. The CDR3 totals 16 residues. Germline CDR1 MNHGY, CDR2 SAAAGT. V was shortened by 9 bases and J by 2 bases, with 21 bases between the two germline ends. This CDR3 is CASMVRSDYLTDTQYF. CDR3 coding DNA: TGTGCCAGTATGGTGCGTTCCGATTATCTCACAGATACGCAGTATTTT.

The chain is built from TRBV11-3 and TRBJ1-4; D possibly corresponds to TRBD1 (5 bases). Germline V gene sequence: CDR1 SGHNT, CDR2 YENEEA. CDR3 length: 14 residues. Trimming stripped 5 bases from V and 8 bases from J, with 15 bases between. The CDR3 loop is CASSQPRDGEKLFF. The DNA for the CDR3 is TGTGCCAGCAGCCAACCCCGGGACGGAGAAAAACTGTTTTTT.

The chain is built from TRBV10-2 and TRBJ1-5, with 7 bases lining up with TRBD1. The CDR3 sequence is 14 residues long. J gave up 7 bases and V 0 bases, and 3 bases lay outside the gene matches. CDR1 WSHSY and CDR2 SAAADI come from the germline V gene. The CDR3 spells CASSESDREQPQHF. The CDR3 DNA reads as TGCGCCAGCAGTGAGTCAGACAGGGAACAGCCCCAGCATTTT.

The V and J genes are TRBV23-1 and TRBJ1-1; D gene uncertain. TRBV23-1 qualifies as an ORF whose function is uncertain. CDR3 length equals 13 residues. V lost 6 bases and J lost 0, with 8 bases in between. CDR3 in DNA: TGCGCCAGCAGCTTGGGCATGAACACTGAAGCTTTCTTT. Protein: CASSLGMNTEAFF.

This rearrangement joins TRBV30 to TRBJ1-1; D ambiguous. The CDR3 loop spans 11 amino acids. V was trimmed by 4 bases and J by 1 base, leaving 4 bases between them. Germline-derived CDR1 and CDR2 are GTSNPN and SVGIG (reference sequence). In DNA, the CDR3 is TGTGCCTGGATTAGGAACACTGAAGCTTTCTTT. Translation gives CAWIRNTEAFF. Combining the CDR3 with reference TRBV30 and TRBJ1-1 gives the whole variable domain SQTIHQWPATLVQPVGSPLSLECTVEGTSNPNLYWYRQAAGRGLQLLFYSVGIGQISSEVPQNLSASRPQDRQFILSSKKLLLSDSGFYLCAWIRNTEAFFGQGTRLTVV.

This clone was recorded a few times. The CDR3 spells CASSLAFGPGQGDLVAFF. CDR3 nucleotide sequence: TGTGCCAGCAGCTTGGCCTTTGGCCCGGGACAGGGGGACCTTGTAGCTTTCTTT. The chain combines TRBV11-3 with TRBJ1-1, with TRBD1 matching 11 bases. V was clipped by 3 bases and J by 10 bases; unmatched bases: 19. The CDR3 has 18 amino acids. Germline CDR1 is SGHNT and CDR2 is YENEEA.

This sequence joins TRBV6-8 and TRBJ1-4, with D perhaps TRBD1 (5 bases). The CDR3 length is 12 residues. V was shortened by 6 bases and J by 8 bases, with 10 bases between the two germline ends. CDR1 and CDR2 from the germline V gene are MNHGY and SAAAGT. CDR3 sequence: CASSHPGEKLFF. The CDR3 nucleotides are TGTGCCAGCAGCCATCCAGGGGAAAAACTGTTTTTT.

The rearrangement links TRBV30 to TRBJ2-1; 11 bases fit TRBD1. The CDR3 extends over 15 amino acids. The germline V gene encodes CDR1 GTSNPN and CDR2 SVGIG (reference sequence). Unmatched junction bases numbered 5, after V lost 1 base and J lost 6 bases. The CDR3: CAWSAGTGGINEQFF. CDR3 DNA: TGTGCCTGGAGTGCCGGGACAGGGGGTATCAATGAGCAGTTCTTC. The variable domain in full, completed from reference TRBV30 and TRBJ2-1, reads SQTIHQWPATLVQPVGSPLSLECTVEGTSNPNLYWYRQAAGRGLQLLFYSVGIGQISSEVPQNLSASRPQDRQFILSSKKLLLSDSGFYLCAWSAGTGGINEQFFGPGTRLTVL.

CDR3: CAWSPGTGTEKLFF. CDR3 DNA sequence: TGTGCCTGGAGTCCCGGGACAGGGACTGAAAAACTGTTTTTT. The chain employs TRBV30 and TRBJ1-4, with 9 bases lining up with TRBD1. J gave up 7 bases and V 2 bases, and 5 bases lay outside the gene matches. Germline CDR1 is GTSNPN and CDR2 is SVGIG (reference sequence). The CDR3 runs 14 residues.

This clone came up a few times. The chain uses TRBV18 and TRBJ2-7, with 7 nucleotides matching TRBD1. Germline V gene data show CDR1 as KGHSH and CDR2 as LQKENI. Trimming removed 6 bases from V and 3 bases from J; junction bases left unmatched: 2. The CDR3 loop spans 12 amino acids. For the CDR3, the DNA is TGTGCCAGCTCGGGACAGATCTACGAGCAGTACTTC. Translating gives CASSGQIYEQYF.

This chain links TRBV28 with TRBJ1-2; D is undetermined. CDR3 length equals 14 residues. Trimming removed 4 bases from V and 8 bases from J, with 17 bases in between. Germline CDR1 and CDR2: MDHEN and SYDVKM. The CDR3 loop reads CASSSVRYGLGYTF. In DNA form, the CDR3 reads TGTGCCAGCAGTTCCGTTCGATATGGGTTGGGCTACACCTTC.